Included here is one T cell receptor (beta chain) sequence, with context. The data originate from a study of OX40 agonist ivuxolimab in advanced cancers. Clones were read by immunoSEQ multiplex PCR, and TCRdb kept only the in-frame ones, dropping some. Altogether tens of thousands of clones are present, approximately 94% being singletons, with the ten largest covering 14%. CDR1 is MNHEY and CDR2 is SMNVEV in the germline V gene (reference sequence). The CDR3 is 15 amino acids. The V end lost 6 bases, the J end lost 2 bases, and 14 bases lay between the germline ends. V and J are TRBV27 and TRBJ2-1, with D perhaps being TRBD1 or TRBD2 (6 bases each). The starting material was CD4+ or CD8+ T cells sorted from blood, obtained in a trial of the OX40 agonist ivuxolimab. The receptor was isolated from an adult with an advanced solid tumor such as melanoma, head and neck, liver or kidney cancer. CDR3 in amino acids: CASSLTGAPYNEQFF. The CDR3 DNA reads TGTGCCAGCAGCCTAACGGGGGCCCCCTACAATGAGCAGTTCTTC.